This is a list of T cell receptor beta chains from one sample in a study of blood T cell repertoires in COVID-19. Some clones are missing from TCRdb's copy, which holds only in-frame ones; the method was immunoSEQ multiplex PCR. The data show about 240,000 clones, around 90% seen once. Sequencing was done on a sample of peripheral blood. The receptor set was obtained from a man aged 55 to 69 who had recovered from COVID-19. Both conserved end residues are part of each CDR3. A D gene is named only where the DNA matches it firmly. Expanded clones get a size class; other rows say once, few or many, or leave the size out.

D | J | size | V | CDR3 | DNA
TRBD1 | TRBJ1-2 | . | TRBV28 | CASVTTGGLSYGYTF | TGTGCCAGCGTTACCACAGGGGGGCTAAGCTATGGCTACACCTTC
. | TRBJ1-3 | . | TRBV4-1 | CASSQGGAFSGNTIYF | TGCGCCAGCAGCCAAGGCGGGGCCTTCTCTGGAAACACCATATATTTT
TRBD1 | TRBJ2-6 | . | TRBV19 | CASRNTGGSGANVLTF | TGTGCCAGTAGGAACACAGGGGGATCTGGGGCCAACGTCCTGACTTTC
TRBD1 | TRBJ2-7 | . | TRBV4-1 | CASSQSPGQLSYEQYF | TGCGCCAGCAGCCAATCCCCGGGACAGCTATCCTACGAGCAGTACTTC
. | TRBJ1-1 | . | TRBV2 | CASAAGTEAFF | TGTGCCAGCGCGGCGGGCACTGAAGCTTTCTTT
. | TRBJ2-3 | . | TRBV30 | CAWSAPGSRGRTDTQYF | TGTGCCTGGAGTGCCCCGGGGAGCAGGGGACGGACAGATACGCAGTATTTT
. | TRBJ1-5 | . | TRBV2 | CASSEQEYQPQHF | TGTGCCAGCAGTGAACAGGAATATCAGCCCCAGCATTTT
. | TRBJ2-4 | . | TRBV28 | CASSSQGPSAKNIQYF | TGTGCCAGCAGCTCTCAGGGCCCTTCGGCCAAAAACATTCAGTACTTC
. | TRBJ2-1 | . | TRBV24-1 | CATSDPGSGQDEQFF | TGTGCCACCAGTGACCCCGGGAGCGGGCAGGATGAGCAGTTCTTC
. | TRBJ2-5 | . | TRBV6-5 | CASRARVETQYF | TGTGCCAGCAGGGCCAGGGTGGAGACCCAGTACTTC
TRBD2 | TRBJ2-7 | few | TRBV15 | CATSRGIAGGTIYEQYF | TGTGCCACCAGCAGAGGTATAGCGGGGGGCACCATCTACGAGCAGTACTTC
TRBD1 | TRBJ1-2 | . | TRBV10-1 | CASSAGTALEGGYTF | TGCGCCAGCAGTGCCGGGACAGCCCTGGAAGGGGGCTACACCTTC
. | TRBJ1-5 | . | TRBV24-1 | CATSDFLVHRVSQPQHF | TGTGCCACCAGTGATTTTTTGGTTCACAGGGTTTCACAGCCCCAGCATTTT
. | TRBJ1-1 | . | TRBV29-1 | CSARVRGERTEAFF | TGCAGCGCCCGGGTCCGGGGGGAAAGGACTGAAGCTTTCTTT
. | TRBJ1-2 | . | TRBV11-2 | CASSLEGARDYGYTF | TGTGCCAGCAGCTTAGAGGGGGCTAGGGACTATGGCTACACCTTC
. | TRBJ1-5 | . | TRBV15 | CATSRAGSQPQHF | TGTGCCACCAGCAGAGCGGGGAGTCAGCCCCAGCATTTT
. | TRBJ1-5 | . | TRBV10-3 | CAISGGVNQPQHF | TGTGCCATCAGTGGCGGGGTCAATCAGCCCCAGCATTTT
TRBD2 | TRBJ2-3 | . | TRBV7-9 | CASSSTSGGTDTQYF | TGTGCCAGCAGCTCGACTAGCGGGGGAACAGATACGCAGTATTTT
TRBD1 | TRBJ1-1 | . | TRBV2 | CASKDRADTEAFF | TGTGCCAGCAAGGACAGGGCTGACACTGAAGCTTTCTTT
. | TRBJ1-3 | . | TRBV12-3/TRBV12-4 | CASTGIKNTIYF | TGTGCCAGCACAGGGATTAAGAACACCATATATTTT
. | TRBJ2-2 | . | TRBV21-1 | CASSQTEGFGGELFF | TGTGCCAGCAGCCAAACTGAGGGTTTTGGCGGGGAGCTGTTTTTT
. | TRBJ1-6 | . | TRBV6-5 | CASSQTGNNSPLHF | TGTGCCAGCAGTCAAACAGGGAACAATTCACCCCTCCACTTT
. | TRBJ2-7 | . | TRBV5-4 | CASSLGSGTLTYEQYF | TGTGCCAGCAGCTTGGGATCCGGGACACTTACCTACGAGCAGTACTTC
. | TRBJ2-3 | . | TRBV12-3/TRBV12-4 | CASTFDRTDTQYF | TGTGCCAGCACCTTCGACAGAACAGATACGCAGTATTTT
TRBD2 | TRBJ2-3 | . | TRBV5-4 | CASSPTGLAGRTDTQYF | TGTGCCAGCAGCCCGACTGGACTAGCGGGGCGCACAGATACGCAGTATTTT
TRBD2 | TRBJ2-1 | once | TRBV7-6 | CASSLEAGGQGEQFF | TGTGCCAGCAGCTTAGAAGCGGGGGGGCAGGGGGAGCAGTTCTTC
. | TRBJ2-5 | . | TRBV7-9 | CASSLVGGVQETQYF | TGTGCCAGCAGCTTAGTGGGGGGAGTACAAGAGACCCAGTACTTC
TRBD1 | TRBJ1-2 | once | TRBV7-9 | CASSSTGTANYGYTF | TGTGCCAGCAGCTCCACCGGGACAGCTAACTATGGCTACACCTTC
. | TRBJ1-2 | . | TRBV4-1 | CASSQGKARGLGYGYTF | TGCGCCAGCAGCCAAGGGAAGGCCAGGGGCTTAGGCTATGGCTACACCTTC
. | TRBJ2-2 | . | TRBV5-1 | CASSLGQLNTGELFF | TGCGCCAGCAGCTTGGGACAGTTAAACACCGGGGAGCTGTTTTTT
. | TRBJ2-2 | . | TRBV10-3 | CAISEWGDSGTGELFF | TGTGCCATCAGTGAATGGGGGGATTCTGGCACCGGGGAGCTGTTTTTT
. | TRBJ2-7 | . | TRBV6-2/TRBV6-3 | CASSRAGSHYEQYF | TGTGCCAGCAGTCGGGCCGGGAGTCACTACGAGCAGTACTTC
TRBD1 | TRBJ2-3 | . | TRBV11-3 | CASSGGTGWADTQYF | TGTGCCAGCAGCGGGGGGACAGGGTGGGCAGATACGCAGTATTTT
. | TRBJ1-4 | once | TRBV3-1/TRBV3-2 | CASSYLRDLNEKLFF | TGTGCCAGCAGCTACCTCCGGGACTTGAATGAAAAACTGTTTTTT
. | TRBJ2-7 | . | TRBV3-1/TRBV3-2 | CASSRPGSYEQYF | TGTGCCAGCAGCCGACCCGGGAGCTACGAGCAGTACTTC
TRBD1 | TRBJ1-6 | . | TRBV27 | CASSTLTGGAVYSWDRKYNSPLHF | TGTGCCAGCAGTACCTTGACAGGGGGAGCGGTATACTCGTGGGATAGGAAATATAATTCACCCCTCCACTTT
TRBD2 | TRBJ2-3 | once | TRBV5-4 | CASRERGGQSTDTQYF | TGTGCCAGCAGGGAACGCGGGGGGCAAAGCACAGATACGCAGTATTTT
TRBD1 | TRBJ1-4 | . | TRBV5-6 | CASSFLQGGEKLFF | TGTGCCAGCAGCTTTCTCCAGGGGGGTGAAAAACTGTTTTTT
TRBD1 | TRBJ2-2 | . | TRBV5-4 | CASSSTGTGETGELFF | TGTGCCAGCAGCTCGACCGGGACAGGGGAAACCGGGGAGCTGTTTTTT
. | TRBJ1-2 | . | TRBV19 | CASKGLGLNGYTF | TGTGCCAGTAAGGGTCTGGGGCTAAATGGCTACACCTTC
TRBD1 | TRBJ2-3 | once | TRBV5-1 | CASSLVRGLQGADTQYF | TGCGCCAGCAGCCTCGTCCGGGGGCTACAGGGGGCGGATACGCAGTATTTT